This T cell receptor (beta chain) was sequenced for a study of CD8 T cells in Susac syndrome. The CDR3 has 14 amino acids. CDR1 and CDR2 (germline): MNHEY, SMNVEV (reference sequence). From blood CD8+ and CD4+ T cells, the TCR beta chain was sequenced. Points on this clonotype: Germline is not matched at one junction end, which may reflect a read error.

It was with random hexamers that roughly 0.45 to 1 ug RNA was reverse transcribed. TCR beta CDR3 was amplified by immunoSEQ covering 54 Vbeta and 13 Jbeta. TCRdb used MiXCR to reprocess the immunoSEQ multiplex PCR reads, holding one entry per CDR3 protein. The data hold about 180,000 distinct CDR3 sequences, with roughly 96% observed a single time. The sequencing sample was made of CD8+ T cells from PBMCs. This clonotype was sampled from a human donor with multiple sclerosis. The chain carries TRBV27 and TRBJ2-1; the D is unclear. The CDR3 DNA reads TGTGCCAGCAGTTCGGTGGTATACTCCAATGAGCATTTCTTC. It codes for CASSSVVYSNEHFF.